This TCR beta chain was obtained from a study of PD-1 blockade in classical Hodgkin lymphoma (dated by TCRdb to about 2020). Regarding the research as a whole: Nivolumab dosing was 3 mg/kg intravenously every 2 weeks, continuing until either disease progression or unacceptable toxicity. A peripheral blood immune signature of response to PD-1 blockade in classical Hodgkin lymphoma was defined using TCR beta sequencing and CyTOF.

The Qiagen DNeasy kit was used to extract genomic DNA both from unsorted PBMCs and from the negatively selected CD4+ and CD8+ fractions. Using primers that anneal to V and J segments, immunoSEQ multiplex PCR amplified the TCR beta CDR3 regions. Amplification bias was minimized using a synthetic immune receptor repertoire, and residual bias was removed computationally after sequencing. Regarding the original processing steps: Repertoire diversity was quantified as the Shannon entropy index using custom Python scripts. Unsorted, CD4+ and CD8+ repertoires were analyzed separately, except for combined analyses in which CD4+ and CD8+ sequences were merged in silico. A clone was considered expanded if an increase in frequency of at least 2-fold after treatment relative to C1D1 was found, and a pseudocount of 0.5 was applied to clones undetected at baseline. Clones with 0 or 1 copy at C1D1 were defined as singleton clones, while clones with 2 or more copies were defined as non-singleton clones. Clones expanded in unsorted samples were labelled as CD4+, CD8+ or unknown by matching protein sequences in sorted samples from the same patient. Wilcoxon tests on paired samples were used to test diversity changes from C1D1 to C4D1. TCRdb limited this immuneACCESS table to in-frame rearrangements with V and J called. A share of clones is missing; checked studies link under half to unresolved V genes, and the rest is unexplained. That table supplies the V and J calls and clone size; D and trimming were determined from the DNA. The sample includes roughly 97,000 clones, with roughly 88% observed a single time. Less than 15% of the sample rests with the top ten.

What the study reported, not specific to this receptor: Trial patients with a complete response had baseline diversity similar to that of newly diagnosed patients, while partial responders and progressors had significantly lower diversity. A significant rise by C4D1 was seen in CD4+ but not CD8+ TCR diversity (p=0.0027 vs p=0.16), with the rise being most apparent in complete responders (p=0.02). Baseline TCR diversity was reported to be lower in newly diagnosed patients than in healthy donors and to be lower still in relapsed/refractory patients. The study covered only a single clinical trial cohort, and the causes of the repertoire differences, possibly disease activity or prior therapy, were still not defined. Lower diversity was observed in patients in whom nivolumab was started less than 1 year after ASCT, and these patients were excluded from later analyses so that confounding by immune reconstitution would be avoided.

Explained via the paper, the time point label denotes: cycle 1 day 1 (C1D1), immediately before nivolumab initiation. Every trial patient had relapsed following autologous stem cell transplantation, and prior brentuximab vedotin exposure was what differed among cohorts A, B and C. The trial cohort included 45 to 65 patients with relapsed/refractory classical Hodgkin lymphoma, and each patient had a best overall response of complete response, partial response or progressive disease. Trial patients were treated with single-agent nivolumab in the multi-cohort phase II CheckMate 205 trial. An independent review committee assessed best overall response using the 2007 International Working Group response criteria. Trial PBMCs were collected just before the start of nivolumab (C1D1) and during therapy at cycle 2 day 1 and cycle 4 day 1. Peripheral blood was collected in 8 mL Vacutainer Cell Preparation Tubes, from which PBMCs were isolated by centrifugation and then cryopreserved.

A word on this clone: No antigen is known for it. No base quality information exists; no much larger clone differs at one position.

This specimen was peripheral blood mononuclear cells (PBMCs), taken at baseline. This TCR came from a human donor with classical Hodgkin lymphoma.

CDR3 protein: CASSLAGTGLGYTF. The bases are TGTGCCAGCAGCCTGGCGGGGACAGGTCTTGGCTACACCTTC. The chain links TRBV5-4 with TRBJ1-2; 8 bases in the junction line up with TRBD1. The germline V gene (reference sequence) sets CDR1 to SGHNT and CDR2 to YYREEE. Trimming removed 4 bases from V and 7 bases from J; the gene matches leave 9 bases unexplained. The CDR3, cysteine through phenylalanine, is 14 amino acids long. This entry keeps only the CDR3 DNA: 42 bases, framed from base 1.